The clone carrying this T cell receptor beta chain was seen a handful of times. The data are from a study of T cell responses to AZD1222 COVID-19 vaccine. The method was immunoSEQ multiplex PCR; TCRdb's version includes in-frame clones alone and lacks a portion of them. This table has 95,000 to 150,000 clones, 75% to 90% appearing once. Trimming cost V 3 bases and J 1 base, with 15 bases left between them. The length of the CDR3 is 16 residues. CDR1 and CDR2 from the germline V gene are KGHSH and LQKENI. This chain links TRBV18 with TRBJ1-1; D remains ambiguous. The starting material was peripheral blood, obtained on day 0 of AZD1222 vaccination. This TCR was recovered from an adult in good health. The CDR3 region is CASSPLPGLGNTEAFF. The CDR3 DNA reads TGTGCCAGCTCACCGCTGCCCGGCCTCGGGAACACTGAAGCTTTCTTT.